This TCR beta chain came from a study of blood T cell repertoires in COVID-19. TCRdb's copy holds only in-frame clones and misses some; the assay was immunoSEQ multiplex PCR. The sample lists some 150,000 clones, roughly 80% seen once, with 35% to 40% in the top ten. Trimming took 10 bases from V and 1 from J, leaving 13 bases between them. CDR3 length: 13 residues. Germline V gives CDR1 SGHAT, CDR2 FQNNGV. The sequencing input was peripheral blood. The sequence was collected from a human donor in a cohort sampled during active COVID-19. The chain has TRBV11-2 and TRBJ1-1, with a weak D call TRBD1 (5 bases). The CDR3 nucleotides are TGTGCCACGGGGAGGGGTCAGAACACTGAAGCTTTCTTT. This codes for CATGRGQNTEAFF.